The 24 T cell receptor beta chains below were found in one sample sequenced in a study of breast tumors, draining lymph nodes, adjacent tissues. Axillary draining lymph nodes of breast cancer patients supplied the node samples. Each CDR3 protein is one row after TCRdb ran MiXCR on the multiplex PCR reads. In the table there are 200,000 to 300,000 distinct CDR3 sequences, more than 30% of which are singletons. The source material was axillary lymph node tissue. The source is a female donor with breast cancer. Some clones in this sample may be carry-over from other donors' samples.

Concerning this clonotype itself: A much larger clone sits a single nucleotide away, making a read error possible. The CDR3 protein is CARAGDEQFF. The CDR3 coding sequence is TGTGCCAGAGCGGGGGATGAGCAGTTCTTC. This chain joins TRBV9 and TRBJ2-1; TRBD2 aligns across 8 bases. V lost 8 bases to trimming and J lost 8 bases; unmatched junction nucleotides: 0. Germline CDR1 SGDLS, CDR2 YYNGEE. This CDR3 comprises 10 residues.

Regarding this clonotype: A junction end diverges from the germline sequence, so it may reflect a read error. As DNA, the CDR3 is TGCAGTGCTAGAAGGACCCCGAAAGACCGAGCCTATCCCTCCCACGAGCAGTACTTC. Protein product: CSARRTPKDRAYPSHEQYF. This sequence joins TRBV20-1 and TRBJ2-7; unclear D gene. The germline CDR1 and CDR2 sequences are DFQATT and SNEGSKA (reference sequence). The CDR3 runs 19 residues.

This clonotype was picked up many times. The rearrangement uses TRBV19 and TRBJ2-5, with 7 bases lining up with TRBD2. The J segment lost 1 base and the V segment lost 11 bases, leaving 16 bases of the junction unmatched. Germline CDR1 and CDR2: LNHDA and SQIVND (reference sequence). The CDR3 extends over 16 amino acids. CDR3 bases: TGTGCCGCCCCCATGTGGGCTAGCGGACCCCAAGAGACCCAGTACTTC. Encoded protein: CAAPMWASGPQETQYF.

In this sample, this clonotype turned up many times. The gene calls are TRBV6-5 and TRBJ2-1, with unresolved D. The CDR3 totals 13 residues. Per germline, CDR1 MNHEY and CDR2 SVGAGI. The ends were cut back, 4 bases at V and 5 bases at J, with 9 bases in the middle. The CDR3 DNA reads TGTGCCAGCAGTTCAGAGTGGGACAATGAGCAGTTCTTC. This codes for CASSSEWDNEQFF.

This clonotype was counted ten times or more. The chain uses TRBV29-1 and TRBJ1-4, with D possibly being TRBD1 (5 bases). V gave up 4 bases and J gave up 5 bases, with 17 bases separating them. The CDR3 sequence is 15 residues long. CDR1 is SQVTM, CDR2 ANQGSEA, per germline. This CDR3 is CSVAGTVESNEKLFF. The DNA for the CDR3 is TGCAGCGTTGCAGGGACGGTCGAATCCAATGAAAAACTGTTTTTT.

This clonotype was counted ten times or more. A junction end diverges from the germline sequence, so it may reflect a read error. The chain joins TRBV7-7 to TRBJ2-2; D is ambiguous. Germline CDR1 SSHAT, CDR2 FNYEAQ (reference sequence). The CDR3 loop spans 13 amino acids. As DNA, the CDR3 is TGTGCTAGCAGCCCAGACCCGCTCGGGGAGCTGTTTTTT. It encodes CASSPDPLGELFF.

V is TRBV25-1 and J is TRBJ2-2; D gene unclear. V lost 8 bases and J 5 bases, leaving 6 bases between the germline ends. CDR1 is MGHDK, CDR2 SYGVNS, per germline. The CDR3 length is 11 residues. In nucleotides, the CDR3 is TGTGCCAGCCCACCGACCGGGGAGCTGTTTTTT. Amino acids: CASPPTGELFF.

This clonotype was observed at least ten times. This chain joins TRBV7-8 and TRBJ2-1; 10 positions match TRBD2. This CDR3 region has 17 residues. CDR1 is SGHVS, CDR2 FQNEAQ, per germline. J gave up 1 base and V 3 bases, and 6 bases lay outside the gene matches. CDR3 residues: CASSLTSSGSSYNEQFF. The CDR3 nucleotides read TGTGCCAGCAGCTTGACTTCTAGCGGGAGTTCCTACAATGAGCAGTTCTTC.

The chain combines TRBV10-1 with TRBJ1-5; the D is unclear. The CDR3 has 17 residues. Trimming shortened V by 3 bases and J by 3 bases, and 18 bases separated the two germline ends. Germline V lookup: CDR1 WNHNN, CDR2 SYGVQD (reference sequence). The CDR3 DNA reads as TGCGCCAGCAGTGACGGGGTGGGCAACTCAAACAATCAGCCCCAGCATTTT. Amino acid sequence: CASSDGVGNSNNQPQHF.

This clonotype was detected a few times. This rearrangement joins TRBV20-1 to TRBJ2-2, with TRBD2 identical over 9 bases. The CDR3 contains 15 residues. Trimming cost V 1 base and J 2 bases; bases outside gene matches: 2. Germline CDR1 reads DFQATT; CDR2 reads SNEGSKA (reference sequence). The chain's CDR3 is CSARGLAGNTGELFF. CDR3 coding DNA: TGCAGTGCTAGAGGGCTAGCGGGAAACACCGGGGAGCTGTTTTTT.

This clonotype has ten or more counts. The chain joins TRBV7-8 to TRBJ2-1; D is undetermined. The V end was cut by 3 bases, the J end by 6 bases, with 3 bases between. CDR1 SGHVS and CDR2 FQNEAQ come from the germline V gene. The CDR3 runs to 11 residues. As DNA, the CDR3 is TGTGCCAGCAGCTTTCTCAATGAGCAGTTCTTC. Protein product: CASSFLNEQFF.

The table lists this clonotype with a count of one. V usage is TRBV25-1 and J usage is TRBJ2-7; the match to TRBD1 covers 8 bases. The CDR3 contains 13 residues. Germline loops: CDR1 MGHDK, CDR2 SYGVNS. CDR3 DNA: TGTGCTAGCGACAGGGGTCTTGCCTACGAGCAGTACTTC. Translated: CASDRGLAYEQYF.

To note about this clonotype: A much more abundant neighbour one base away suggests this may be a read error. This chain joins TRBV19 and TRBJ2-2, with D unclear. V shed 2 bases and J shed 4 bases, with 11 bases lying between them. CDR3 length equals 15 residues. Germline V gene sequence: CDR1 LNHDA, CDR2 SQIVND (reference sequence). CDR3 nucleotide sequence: TGTGCCAGTAGTATAAGGCCGACGAGCACCGGGGAGCTGTTTTTT. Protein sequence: CASSIRPTSTGELFF.

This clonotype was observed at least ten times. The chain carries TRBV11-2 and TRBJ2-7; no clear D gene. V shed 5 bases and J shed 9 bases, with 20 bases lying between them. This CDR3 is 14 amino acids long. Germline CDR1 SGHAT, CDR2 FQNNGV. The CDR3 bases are TGTGCCAGCAGCAGCCGCGACCCCCTGACGGGGCAGTACTTC. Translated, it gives CASSSRDPLTGQYF.

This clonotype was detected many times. The CDR3 is CSARTGLAGVYEQFF. The CDR3 DNA sequence: TGCAGTGCTAGGACCGGACTAGCGGGAGTATATGAGCAGTTCTTC. The gene calls are TRBV20-1 and TRBJ2-1; 13 bases map to TRBD2. Germline assignment: CDR1 DFQATT and CDR2 SNEGSKA (reference sequence). The CDR3 runs 15 residues. V was pared by 3 bases and J by 8 bases, with 7 bases of the junction left unmatched.

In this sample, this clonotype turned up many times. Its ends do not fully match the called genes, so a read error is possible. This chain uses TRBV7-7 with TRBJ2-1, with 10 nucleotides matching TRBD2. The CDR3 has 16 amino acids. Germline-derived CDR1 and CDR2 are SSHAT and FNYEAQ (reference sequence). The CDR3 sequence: CASSLGASGSINEQFF. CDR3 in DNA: TGTGCTAGCAGCTTAGGGGCTAGCGGGAGTATCAATGAGCAGTTCTTC.

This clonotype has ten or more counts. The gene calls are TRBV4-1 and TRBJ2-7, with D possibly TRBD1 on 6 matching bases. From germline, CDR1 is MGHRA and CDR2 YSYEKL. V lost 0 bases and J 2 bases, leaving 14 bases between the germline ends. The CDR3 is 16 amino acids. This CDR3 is CASSQDVQGLTYEQYF. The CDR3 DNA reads TGCGCCAGCAGCCAAGATGTCCAGGGGTTAACCTACGAGCAGTACTTC.

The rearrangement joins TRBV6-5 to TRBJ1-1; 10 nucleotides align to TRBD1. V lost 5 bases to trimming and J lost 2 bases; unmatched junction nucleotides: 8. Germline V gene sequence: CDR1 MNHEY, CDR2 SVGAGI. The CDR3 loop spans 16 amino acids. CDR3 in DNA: TGTGCCAGCAGTGCGGGGACAGGGGTGAGAAACACTGAAGCTTTCTTT. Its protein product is CASSAGTGVRNTEAFF.

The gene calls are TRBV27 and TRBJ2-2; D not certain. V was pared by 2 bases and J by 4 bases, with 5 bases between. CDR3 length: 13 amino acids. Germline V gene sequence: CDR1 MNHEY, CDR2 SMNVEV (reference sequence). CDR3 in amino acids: CASSLQITGELFF. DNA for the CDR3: TGTGCCAGCAGTTTACAGATCACCGGGGAGCTGTTTTTT.

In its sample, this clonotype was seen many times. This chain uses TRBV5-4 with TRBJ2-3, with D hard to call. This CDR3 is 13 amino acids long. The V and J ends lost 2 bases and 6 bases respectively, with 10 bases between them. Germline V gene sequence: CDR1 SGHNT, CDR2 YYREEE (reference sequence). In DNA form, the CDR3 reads TGTGCCAGCAGCTTTACCATAGGGGATACGCAGTATTTT. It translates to CASSFTIGDTQYF.

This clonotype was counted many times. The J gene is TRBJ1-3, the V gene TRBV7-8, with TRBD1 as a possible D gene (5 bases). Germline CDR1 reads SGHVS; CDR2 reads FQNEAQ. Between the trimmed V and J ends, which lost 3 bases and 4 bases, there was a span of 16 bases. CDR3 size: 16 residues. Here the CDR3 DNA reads TGTGCCAGCAGCTTCATGGGGGGTTCGAGAGGAAACACCATATATTTT. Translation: CASSFMGGSRGNTIYF. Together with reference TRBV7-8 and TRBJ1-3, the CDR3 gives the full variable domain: GAGVSQSPRYKVAKRGQDVALRCDPISGHVSLFWYQQALGQGPEFLTYFQNEAQLDKSGLPSDRFFAERPEGSVSTLKIQRTQQEDSAVYLCASSFMGGSRGNTIYFGEGSWLTVV.

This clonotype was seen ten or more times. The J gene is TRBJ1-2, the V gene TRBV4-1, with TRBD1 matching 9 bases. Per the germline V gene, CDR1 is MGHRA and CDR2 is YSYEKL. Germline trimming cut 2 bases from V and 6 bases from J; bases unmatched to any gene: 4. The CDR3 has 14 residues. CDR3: CASSQRTGADGYTF. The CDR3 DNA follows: TGCGCCAGCAGCCAACGGACAGGGGCGGATGGCTACACCTTC.

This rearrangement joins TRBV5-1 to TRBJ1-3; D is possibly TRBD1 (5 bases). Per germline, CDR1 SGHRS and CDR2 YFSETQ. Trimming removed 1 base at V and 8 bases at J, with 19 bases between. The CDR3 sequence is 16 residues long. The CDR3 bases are TGCGCCAGCAGCTTGCGTCCGGGAGGGGATGGCTACACCATATATTTT. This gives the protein CASSLRPGGDGYTIYF. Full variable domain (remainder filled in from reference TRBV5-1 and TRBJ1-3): KAGVTQTPRYLIKTRGQQVTLSCSPISGHRSVSWYQQTPGQGLQFLFEYFSETQRNKGNFPGRFSGRQFSNSRSEMNVSTLELGDSALYLCASSLRPGGDGYTIYFGEGSWLTVV.

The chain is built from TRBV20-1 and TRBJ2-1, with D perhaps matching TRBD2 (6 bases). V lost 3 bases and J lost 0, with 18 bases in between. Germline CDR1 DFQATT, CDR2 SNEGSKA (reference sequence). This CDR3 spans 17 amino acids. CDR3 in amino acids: CSARNGGGTSSYNEQFF. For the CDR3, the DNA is TGCAGTGCTAGGAATGGCGGCGGGACCTCCTCCTACAATGAGCAGTTCTTC.